This T cell receptor (beta chain) was identified during a study of cytomegalovirus exposure and HLA in healthy donors. PCR primers comprised 60 Vbeta and 13 Jbeta primers. The protocol was immunoSEQ multiplex PCR, while the TCRdb copy is restricted to in-frame clones and leaves out a portion. Of about 140,000 clones listed, roughly three quarters are singletons. The sequenced sample was PBMCs. This receptor was taken from a woman in her thirties in good health and CMV-seronegative.

The CDR3, as DNA: TGTGCCAGCAGCCTGGGGGGGTCTGGAAACACCATATATTTT. It encodes CASSLGGSGNTIYF. V gene TRBV9 combines with J gene TRBJ1-3; tentatively, D is TRBD1 (5 bases). V was shortened by 4 bases and J by 1 base, with 9 bases between the two germline ends. Per the germline V gene, CDR1 is SGDLS and CDR2 is YYNGEE. The CDR3 length is 14 residues. Together with reference TRBV9 and TRBJ1-3, the CDR3 gives the full variable domain: DSGVTQTPKHLITATGQRVTLRCSPRSGDLSVYWYQQSLDQGLQFLIQYYNGEERAKGNILERFSAQQFPDLHSELNLSSLELGDSALYFCASSLGGSGNTIYFGEGSWLTVV.